This T cell receptor (beta chain) emerged from a study of blood T cell repertoires in COVID-19 (dated by TCRdb to the early 2020s). A note on the overall study: Collaborator samples came from the United States, Italy and Spain and covered acute and convalescent phases of COVID-19. The prospective study material was composed of cDNA or gDNA derived from T cells, B-cell-depleted T cells, or PBMCs. Subjects who had been exposed to COVID-19, were actively infected with it, or had recovered from it provided the deeply sampled blood TCRbeta repertoires that made up the dataset. The repertoires were released in a freely available public database intended as a resource for research on the immune response to SARS-CoV-2. The samples were drawn from the first 160 participants of the ongoing ImmuneRACE study and from 1,254 subjects provided by 6 global collaborators. A de-identified subject ID, COVID-19 status, age in years and sex were almost always included in the sample metadata. HLA class I and class II types, where available, came from metadata supplied by the sample provider rather than from assay-based typing.

Study-wide conclusions, independent of this receptor: The quantity of clinical and demographic metadata differed by source and by participant and was supplied without curation.

Concerning this clone: Its antigen is still unknown. Per-base qualities were not stored, and no clone one base away is much larger.

CDR3 length: 13 amino acids, cysteine to phenylalanine. Just CDR3 DNA is preserved here, 39 bases in frame from base 1. Trimming removed 3 bases from V and 7 bases from J; the gene matches leave 5 bases unexplained. Per the germline V gene, SGHTA is the CDR1 and FQGNSA is the CDR2. TCRbeta CDR3 regions were amplified from genomic DNA by means of the immunoSEQ Assay, a bias-controlled multiplex PCR. The authors processed their data as follows. The number of nucleated cells in each sample was estimated by amplification of reference gene primers within the assay. Sequence reads were collapsed and filtered to measure the absolute abundance of every unique TCRbeta CDR3 rearrangement. For each sample, productive Simpson clonality was calculated as the square root of Simpson's diversity index over productive rearrangements. The clones in this table, taken by TCRdb from immuneACCESS, are in-frame only. Not every clone is retained; where verified, under half of the shortfall comes from an unresolved V gene, and the cause of the rest is unknown. That table is the source of V, J and clone size, and D and trimming were worked out from the DNA. Counted in this sample were tens of thousands of clones; around 83% of them appeared once. The biggest ten clones account for 7.4% of the sample.

Collaborating institutions collected whole blood in K2EDTA tubes following their own protocols. For TCRbeta analysis, collaborator samples were shipped as frozen whole blood, as isolated PBMCs, or as DNA extracted from either sample type. This TCR derives from a man aged 55 to 70 with active COVID-19. The chain is made from TRBV7-2 and TRBJ1-2; 7 bases in the junction line up with TRBD1. Material: peripheral blood. The DNA is as follows: TGTGCCAGCAGCTTCCAGGGGGGTGGTGGCTACACCTTC. This codes for CASSFQGGGGYTF.